One and the same sample provided the 14 T cell receptor beta chains below, sequenced in a study of blood T cells in healthy people across ages. Primers used in a second PCR of roughly 6 to 12 cycles were a sample-barcoded 5' primer and a J-beta primer mix. TCRdb re-analysed the 5' RACE reads in MiXCR, keeping a single row per CDR3 protein. The data show approximately 1.5 million distinct CDR3 sequences, 34% seen once. The material sequenced was blood. The source of these receptors is a woman aged 30 to 39 in good health.

V and J are TRBV2 and TRBJ2-7; possible D gene TRBD1, 6 bases. The V end lost 0 bases, the J end lost 3 bases, and 9 bases lay between the germline ends. Germline V gene sequence: CDR1 SNHLY, CDR2 FYNNEI. The CDR3 runs to 14 residues. The chain's CDR3 is CASSEAGADYEQYF. The CDR3 coding sequence is TGTGCCAGCAGTGAAGCGGGGGCTGACTACGAGCAGTACTTC.

A few counts support this clonotype. This may be a read error, as it is one base from a much larger clone. The V gene is TRBV25-1, the J gene TRBJ1-1, with D possibly TRBD1 on 5 matching bases. This CDR3 contains 15 residues. Germline CDR1 is MGHDK and CDR2 is SYGVNS. The germline V and J ends were trimmed by 3 bases and 6 bases, with 17 bases remaining between them. CDR3 protein: CASSDPSGGDAEAFF. The CDR3 region has the DNA TGTGCCAGCAGTGACCCCTCGGGGGGTGACGCTGAAGCTTTCTTT.

This clonotype was seen only once. Possible read error: a much larger clone is one base away. The genes are TRBV4-1 and TRBJ2-7, with D unclear. The CDR3 runs 15 residues. Trimming pared 0 bases from V and 3 bases from J, leaving 12 bases between. CDR1 and CDR2 (germline): MGHRA, YSYEKL. CDR3 coding DNA: TGCGCCAGCAGCCAAGATGGAGATAAAGGCTACGAGCAGTACTTC. It codes for CASSQDGDKGYEQYF.

The V gene is TRBV3-1, the J gene TRBJ2-3, with 12 bases matching TRBD2. The CDR3 is 17 amino acids. J gave up 3 bases and V 0 bases, and 4 bases lay outside the gene matches. In germline, CDR1 is LGHDT, CDR2 YNNKEL (reference sequence). The CDR3 protein is CASSQDLAGGLTDTQYF. The CDR3, as DNA: TGTGCCAGCAGCCAAGACCTAGCGGGAGGGCTGACAGATACGCAGTATTTT.

This clonotype occurred a few times. This chain uses TRBV7-9 with TRBJ1-2; TRBD1 is a possible D gene (5 bases). V was cut by 5 bases and J by 5 bases, with 12 bases left in between. Germline V gene data show CDR1 as SEHNR and CDR2 as FQNEAQ (reference sequence). CDR3 length: 13 amino acids. The CDR3 nucleotides read TGTGCCAGCAGCCCGGGACTGCTTTATGGCTACACCTTC. Residues: CASSPGLLYGYTF.

The gene calls are TRBV2 and TRBJ2-3; 7 bases are shared with TRBD2. The CDR3 sequence is 14 residues long. Germline assignment: CDR1 SNHLY and CDR2 FYNNEI. V was pared by 6 bases and J by 4 bases, with 7 bases of the junction left unmatched. DNA for the CDR3: TGTGCCAGCAGAGAGGCGGGGGAGGCAGATACGCAGTATTTT. Protein sequence: CASREAGEADTQYF. Filled out from reference TRBV2 and TRBJ2-3, the complete variable domain reads EPEVTQTPSHQVTQMGQEVILRCVPISNHLYFYWYRQILGQKVEFLVSFYNNEISEKSEIFDDQFSVERPDGSNFTLKIRSTKLEDSAMYFCASREAGEADTQYFGPGTRLTVL.

This clonotype came up a few times. The chain recombines TRBV20-1 with TRBJ2-7, with unresolved D. The CDR3 loop spans 12 amino acids. Trimming removed 3 bases from V and 3 bases from J, with 9 bases in between. The germline gives CDR1 DFQATT, CDR2 SNEGSKA (reference sequence). The CDR3 DNA sequence: TGCAGTGCTAGGGGGAAAATCTACGAGCAGTACTTC. Translating gives CSARGKIYEQYF.

This clonotype was counted a few times. V is TRBV7-7 and J is TRBJ2-5, with D possibly being TRBD2 (5 bases). This CDR3 has 14 amino acids. V was shortened by 1 base and J by 3 bases, with 9 bases between the two germline ends. Germline CDR1 is SSHAT and CDR2 is FNYEAQ (reference sequence). The CDR3 loop reads CASSLGLTEETQYF. CDR3 nucleotides: TGTGCCAGCAGCTTAGGACTAACCGAAGAGACCCAGTACTTC. Combining the CDR3 with reference TRBV7-7 and TRBJ2-5 gives the whole variable domain GAGVSQSPRYKVTKRGQDVTLRCDPISSHATLYWYQQALGQGPEFLTYFNYEAQPDKSGLPSDRFSAERPEGSISTLTIQRTEQRDSAMYRCASSLGLTEETQYFGPGTRLLVL.

The chain carries TRBV28 and TRBJ2-7; D remains ambiguous. Germline loops: CDR1 MDHEN, CDR2 SYDVKM. Deletions cut 5 bases from V and 0 bases from J, with 14 bases between. The CDR3 is made up of 15 amino acids. The CDR3: CASSTRSVRSYEQYF. In DNA form, the CDR3 reads TGTGCCAGCAGTACGCGGTCGGTTCGCTCCTACGAGCAGTACTTC. The full variable domain, its missing parts supplied by reference TRBV28 and TRBJ2-7, is DVKVTQSSRYLVKRTGEKVFLECVQDMDHENMFWYRQDPGLGLRLIYFSYDVKMKEKGDIPEGYSVSREKKERFSLILESASTNQTSMYLCASSTRSVRSYEQYFGPGTRLTVT.

The gene calls are TRBV20-1 and TRBJ1-3, with 8 bases that match TRBD1. Trimming removed 3 bases from V and 4 bases from J; junction bases left unmatched: 5. CDR3 size: 14 residues. Germline CDR1 reads DFQATT; CDR2 reads SNEGSKA (reference sequence). The CDR3 nucleotides read TGCAGTGCTAGCAACAGGGGGGCAGGAAACACCATATATTTT. Its translation is CSASNRGAGNTIYF.

The chain uses TRBV13 and TRBJ2-1, with D perhaps TRBD2 (5 bases). This CDR3 contains 14 residues. V lost 5 bases and J lost 7, with 15 bases in between. CDR1 PRHDT and CDR2 FYEKMQ come from the germline V gene (reference sequence). The CDR3 loop reads CASSPSLTGNEQFF. For the CDR3, the DNA is TGTGCCAGCAGCCCCTCTCTAACGGGGAATGAGCAGTTCTTC.

This chain links TRBV27 with TRBJ2-1; 11 bases are a match to TRBD2. The CDR3 extends over 15 amino acids. V dropped 7 bases and J dropped 8; count of bases not matched to a gene: 10. Germline-derived CDR1 and CDR2 are MNHEY and SMNVEV (reference sequence). The CDR3 sequence is CASNLLAGGRDEQFF. As DNA, the CDR3 is TGTGCCAGCAATCTTCTAGCGGGAGGCAGGGATGAGCAGTTCTTC.

Only a few counts were recorded for this clonotype. The rearrangement joins TRBV10-2 to TRBJ2-1, with 10 bases lining up with TRBD2. This CDR3 has 16 residues. Germline CDR1 and CDR2: WSHSY and SAAADI. V gave up 3 bases and J gave up 3 bases; unmatched junction bases: 5. The CDR3 sequence: CASSDPEREGYNEQFF. Written as DNA, the CDR3 is TGCGCCAGCAGTGACCCTGAGCGGGAGGGCTACAATGAGCAGTTCTTC.

The rearrangement links TRBV6-1 to TRBJ1-2, with D hard to call. This CDR3 comprises 14 residues. The V gene's germline CDR1 is MNHNS and CDR2 SASEGT. The V end lost 7 bases, the J end lost 0 bases, and 12 bases lay between the germline ends. The chain's CDR3 is CASTPGYANYGYTF. The CDR3 DNA sequence: TGTGCCAGCACCCCGGGGTATGCTAACTATGGCTACACCTTC.